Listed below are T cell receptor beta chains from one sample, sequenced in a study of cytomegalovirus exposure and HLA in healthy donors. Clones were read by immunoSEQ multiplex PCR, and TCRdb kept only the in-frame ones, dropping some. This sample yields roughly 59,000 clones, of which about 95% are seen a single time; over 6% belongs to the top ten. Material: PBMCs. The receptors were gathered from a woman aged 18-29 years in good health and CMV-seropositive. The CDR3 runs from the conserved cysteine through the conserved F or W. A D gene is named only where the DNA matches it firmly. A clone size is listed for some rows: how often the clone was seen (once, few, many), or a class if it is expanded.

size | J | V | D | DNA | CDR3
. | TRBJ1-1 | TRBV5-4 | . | TGTGCCAGCAGCCCTACAGAGTCGAACACTGAAGCTTTCTTT | CASSPTESNTEAFF
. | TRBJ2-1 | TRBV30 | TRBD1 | TGTGCCTGGGCCCCGGGACAGAATGAGCAGTTCTTC | CAWAPGQNEQFF
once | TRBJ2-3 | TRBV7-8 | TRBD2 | TGTGCCAGCAGTCTCGATTCTAGCGGGCCCACAGATACGCAGTATTTT | CASSLDSSGPTDTQYF
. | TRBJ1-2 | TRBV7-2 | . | TGTGCCAGCAGCTTAGCCACAGCATATGGCTACACCTTC | CASSLATAYGYTF
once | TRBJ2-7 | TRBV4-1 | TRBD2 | TGCGCCAGCAGCCAACCGGGACGGGGGGTATACGAGCAGTACTTC | CASSQPGRGVYEQYF
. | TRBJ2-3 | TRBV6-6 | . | TGTGCCAGCAGGGGCCGACAGGCTGGAAACGCAGATACGCAGTATTTT | CASRGRQAGNADTQYF
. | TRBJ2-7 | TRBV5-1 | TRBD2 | TGCGCCAGCAGCTTTCTAGCGGGAGGGAAGAACGAGCAGTACTTC | CASSFLAGGKNEQYF
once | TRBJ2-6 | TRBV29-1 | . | TGCAGCGTTCCAGGGGCCCGCTCTGGGGCCAACGTCCTGACTTTC | CSVPGARSGANVLTF
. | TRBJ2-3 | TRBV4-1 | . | TGCGCCAGCAGCCTGGGGAGAATCGGACCGGCCGGGGTAGATACGCAGTATTTT | CASSLGRIGPAGVDTQYF
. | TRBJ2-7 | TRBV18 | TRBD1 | TGTGCCAGCTCACCAGGTTGGGACAGCTCCTACGAGCAGTACTTC | CASSPGWDSSYEQYF